These T cell receptor beta chains were read from a single sample in a study of control samples from healthy donors and cancer patients. TCRdb's copy holds only in-frame clones and misses some; the assay was immunoSEQ multiplex PCR. Of under 15,000 clones detected, approximately 90% appear once; the ten largest clones hold around 3%. Material: formalin-fixed, paraffin-embedded tissue. Receptors were obtained from a male donor with melanoma. Both conserved end residues are part of each CDR3. The D gene is left open where the match is weak. Rows may omit the clone size; those that give it use once, few, many or a size class.

>TRBV10-3|-|TRBJ1-1|-
CATEGCQPKGYTEAFF
TGTGCCACCGAGGGATGTCAGCCTAAGGGGTACACTGAAGCTTTCTTT
>TRBV5-1|-|TRBJ2-5|once
CASSLDSTQETQYF
TGCGCCAGCAGCCTGGACAGCACACAAGAGACCCAGTACTTC
>TRBV18|-|TRBJ2-5|-
CASSPPGVETQYF
TGTGCCAGCTCACCCCCGGGAGTGGAGACCCAGTACTTC
>TRBV4-3|TRBD1|TRBJ2-6|-
CASSQYGWGQGGTGANVLTF
TGCGCCAGCAGCCAATATGGGTGGGGACAGGGGGGAACTGGGGCCAACGTCCTGACTTTC
>TRBV3-1/TRBV3-2|-|TRBJ1-1|-
CASSATAEAFF
TGTGCCAGCAGCGCCACAGCTGAAGCTTTCTTT
>TRBV5-1|TRBD1|TRBJ1-2|-
CASSLTTGKTYGYTF
TGCGCCAGCAGCTTGACGACAGGGAAGACCTATGGCTACACCTTC
>TRBV6-6|-|TRBJ2-1|-
CASSQASLWNEQFF
TGTGCCAGCAGCCAGGCGAGTCTGTGGAATGAGCAGTTCTTC
>TRBV12-3/TRBV12-4|-|TRBJ1-2|-
CASSPSLYGYTF
TGTGCCAGCAGCCCCTCCCTCTATGGCTACACCTTC
>TRBV12-3/TRBV12-4|-|TRBJ1-1|-
CASSEHRAEAAFF
TGTGCCAGCAGTGAACACAGGGCAGAGGCAGCTTTCTTT
>TRBV27|-|TRBJ1-2|-
CASRFRGYGGYTF
TGTGCCAGCAGATTTAGAGGGTACGGCGGCTACACCTTC
>TRBV30|-|TRBJ1-6|-
CAWNGRVNSPLHF
TGTGCCTGGAATGGCAGGGTGAATTCACCCCTCCACTTT
>TRBV13|TRBD1|TRBJ1-5|-
CASSLGTGFDQPQHF
TGTGCCAGCAGCTTAGGGACAGGGTTTGATCAGCCCCAGCATTTT
>TRBV24-1|TRBD1|TRBJ1-2|-
CATSDYRQGLGYGYTF
TGTGCCACCAGTGATTACCGACAGGGGCTTGGCTATGGCTACACCTTC
>TRBV7-8|TRBD1|TRBJ1-3|-
CASSTGQAGGNTIYF
TGTGCCAGCAGCACTGGACAGGCGGGGGGAAACACCATATATTTT
>TRBV29-1|TRBD1|TRBJ2-5|-
CSAPGQGKETQYF
TGCAGCGCCCCCGGACAGGGGAAAGAGACCCAGTACTTC
>TRBV30|TRBD1|TRBJ1-1|-
CAWSGVDRGNTEAFF
TGTGCCTGGAGTGGGGTAGACAGGGGGAACACTGAAGCTTTCTTT
>TRBV5-8|TRBD1|TRBJ2-2|-
CASSCRDRGNTGELFF
TGTGCCAGCAGCTGCCGGGACAGGGGAAACACCGGGGAGCTGTTTTTT
>TRBV24-1|-|TRBJ1-1|once
CATSVSDTEAFF
TGTGCCACCAGTGTTTCAGATACTGAAGCTTTCTTT
>TRBV28|TRBD1|TRBJ1-2|-
CASSLSGQGNGYTF
TGTGCCAGCAGTTTATCGGGACAGGGGAATGGCTACACCTTC
>TRBV4-2|-|TRBJ1-6|-
CASSQGATYSPLHF
TGTGCCAGCAGCCAAGGAGCGACCTATTCACCCCTCCACTTT
>TRBV27|TRBD2|TRBJ2-1|-
CANRLSGPSSYNEQFF
TGTGCCAACAGACTTAGCGGGCCTAGCTCCTACAATGAGCAGTTCTTC
>TRBV20-1|-|TRBJ1-1|-
CSASENGARNTEAFF
TGCAGTGCTAGTGAAAATGGGGCAAGGAACACTGAAGCTTTCTTT
>TRBV6-5|-|TRBJ1-1|-
CASSYRAGVNTEAFF
TGTGCCAGCAGTTATCGAGCAGGGGTGAACACTGAAGCTTTCTTT
>TRBV7-9|TRBD1|TRBJ2-1|-
CARSLARPRTGFNEQFF
TGTGCCAGAAGCTTAGCGCGTCCTAGGACAGGGTTTAATGAGCAGTTCTTC
>TRBV11-2|-|TRBJ2-3|-
CASSPRESTDTQYF
TGTGCCAGCAGCCCTAGGGAGAGCACAGATACGCAGTATTTT